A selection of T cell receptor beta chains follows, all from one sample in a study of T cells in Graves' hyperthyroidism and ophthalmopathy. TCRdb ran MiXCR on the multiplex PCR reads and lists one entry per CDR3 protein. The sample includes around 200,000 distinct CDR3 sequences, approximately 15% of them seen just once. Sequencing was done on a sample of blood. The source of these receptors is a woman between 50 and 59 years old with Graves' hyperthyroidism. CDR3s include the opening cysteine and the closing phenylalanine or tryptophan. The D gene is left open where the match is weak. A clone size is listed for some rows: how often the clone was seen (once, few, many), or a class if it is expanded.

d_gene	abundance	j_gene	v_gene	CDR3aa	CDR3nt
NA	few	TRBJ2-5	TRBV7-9	CASSLGPRVETQYF	TGTGCCAGCAGCCTAGGACCGCGGGTGGAGACCCAGTACTTC
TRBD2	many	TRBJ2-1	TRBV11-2	CASSLDFGGAGDEQFF	TGTGCCAGCAGCTTAGATTTCGGGGGGGCGGGTGATGAGCAGTTCTTC
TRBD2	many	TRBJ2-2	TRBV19	CASSVDGLAGGPRTGELFF	TGTGCCAGTAGTGTTGACGGACTAGCGGGGGGGCCACGCACCGGGGAGCTGTTTTTT
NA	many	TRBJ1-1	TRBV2	CASSTRSGGTEAFF	TGTGCCAGCAGTACCCGAAGTGGTGGGACTGAAGCTTTCTTT
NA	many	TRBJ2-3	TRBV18	CASSLEQEDTQYF	TGTGCCAGCTCACTAGAACAGGAAGATACGCAGTATTTT
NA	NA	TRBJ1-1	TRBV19	CASGGGRLSLNTEAFF	TGTGCCAGTGGCGGGGGCCGCCTGAGTTTGAACACTGAAGCTTTCTTT
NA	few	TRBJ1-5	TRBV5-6	CASSFYEGLQPQHF	TGTGCCAGCAGCTTTTATGAAGGACTCCAGCCCCAGCATTTT
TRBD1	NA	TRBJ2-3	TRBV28	CASSQTGLTSTDTQYF	TGTGCCAGCAGCCAGACAGGGCTAACTAGCACAGATACGCAGTATTTT
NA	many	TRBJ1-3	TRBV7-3	CASSLNPRSGNTIYF	TGTGCCAGCAGCTTAAATCCCCGATCTGGAAACACCATATATTTT
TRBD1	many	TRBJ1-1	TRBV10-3	CAIRGQQNTEAFF	TGTGCCATCAGGGGACAGCAGAACACTGAAGCTTTCTTT
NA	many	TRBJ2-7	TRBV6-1	CASSSPDSRLSYEQYF	TGTGCCAGCAGCTCCCCTGACAGCAGGCTTTCCTACGAGCAGTACTTC
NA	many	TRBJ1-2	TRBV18	CASSPDGNYGYTF	TGTGCCAGCAGCCCAGACGGAAACTATGGCTACACCTTC
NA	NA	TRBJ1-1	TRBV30	CAWSPPKWDLLEEAFF	TGTGCCTGGAGTCCCCCCAAGTGGGATTTACTGGAAGAAGCTTTCTTT
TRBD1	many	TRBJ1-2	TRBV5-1	CASSTRQGTYGYTF	TGCGCCAGCAGCACCCGACAGGGTACCTATGGCTACACCTTC
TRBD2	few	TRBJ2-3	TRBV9	CASGPTGGIEDTQYF	TGTGCCAGCGGCCCCACGGGGGGAATTGAGGATACGCAGTATTTT
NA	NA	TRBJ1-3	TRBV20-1	CSARDLLGNTIYF	TGCAGTGCTAGAGATTTATTGGGAAACACCATATATTTT
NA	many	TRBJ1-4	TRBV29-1	CSVGLSNEKLFF	TGCAGCGTCGGTTTGTCCAATGAAAAACTGTTTTTT
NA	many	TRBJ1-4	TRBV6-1	CASTEGINEKLFF	TGTGCCAGCACCGAAGGGATTAATGAAAAACTGTTTTTT
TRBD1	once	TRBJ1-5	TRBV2	CASSDRGSNQPQHF	TGTGCCAGCAGCGACAGGGGTTCCAATCAGCCCCAGCATTTT
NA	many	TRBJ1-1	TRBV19	CASSISGSLNTEAFF	TGTGCCAGTAGTATTTCCGGCAGCTTGAACACTGAAGCTTTCTTT
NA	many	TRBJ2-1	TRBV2	CASSEGGRDEQFF	TGTGCCAGCAGTGAAGGGGGTAGAGATGAGCAGTTCTTC
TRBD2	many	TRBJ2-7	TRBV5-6	CASSAGLAYEQYF	TGTGCCAGCAGCGCTGGACTAGCCTACGAGCAGTACTTC
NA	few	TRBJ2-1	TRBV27	CASTGQSSYNEQFF	TGTGCCAGCACTGGACAGAGCTCCTACAATGAGCAGTTCTTC
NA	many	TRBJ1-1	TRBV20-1	CSAQTHIGAFF	TGCAGTGCTCAGACCCATATCGGAGCTTTCTTT
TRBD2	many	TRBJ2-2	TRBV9	CASSVVPLAGSGELFF	TGTGCCAGCAGCGTAGTCCCCTTAGCGGGATCTGGGGAGCTGTTTTTT
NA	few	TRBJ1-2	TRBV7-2	CASSLDGGAGYGYTF	TGTGCCAGCAGCTTAGACGGGGGCGCCGGCTATGGCTACACCTTC
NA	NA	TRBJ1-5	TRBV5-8	CASSHVKGHGGSQHF	TGTGCCAGCAGCCACGTCAAAGGCCATGGTGGGTCCCAGCATTTT
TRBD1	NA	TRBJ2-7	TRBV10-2	CARKQGWYEQYF	TGCGCCAGAAAACAGGGGTGGTACGAGCAGTACTTC
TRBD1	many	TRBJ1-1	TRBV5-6	CASSPGQENTEAFF	TGTGCCAGCAGCCCGGGACAGGAGAACACTGAAGCTTTCTTT
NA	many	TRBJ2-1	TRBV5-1	CASSISITLYNEQFF	TGCGCCAGCAGCATCTCCATAACCCTCTACAATGAGCAGTTCTTC
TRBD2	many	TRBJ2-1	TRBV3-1	CASSRGTSGVNEQFF	TGTGCCAGCAGCCGGGGGACTAGCGGGGTCAATGAGCAGTTCTTC
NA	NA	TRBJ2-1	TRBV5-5	CASSLRGEISSYNEQFF	TGTGCCAGCAGCTTAAGGGGGGAAATATCCTCCTACAATGAGCAGTTCTTC
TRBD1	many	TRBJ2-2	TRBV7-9	CASSSTGLNTGELFF	TGTGCCAGCAGCTCGACAGGGTTGAACACCGGGGAGCTGTTTTTT
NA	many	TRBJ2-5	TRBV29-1	CSVVGRGETQYF	TGCAGCGTTGTGGGTAGGGGGGAGACCCAGTACTTC
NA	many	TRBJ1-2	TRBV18	CASSPREDYGYTF	TGTGCCAGCTCACCAAGGGAGGACTATGGCTACACCTTC
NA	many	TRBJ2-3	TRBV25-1	CASSEWIRTDTQYF	TGTGCCAGCAGTGAATGGATAAGGACAGATACGCAGTATTTT
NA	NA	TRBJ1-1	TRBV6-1	CASSEARIRMNTEAFF	TGTGCCAGCAGTGAAGCGAGAATCCGCATGAACACTGAAGCTTTCTTT
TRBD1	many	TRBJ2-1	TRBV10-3	CAISISGTGWNEQFF	TGTGCCATCAGTATAAGCGGGACAGGGTGGAATGAGCAGTTCTTC
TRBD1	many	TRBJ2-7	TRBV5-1	CASSSGQGLYEQYF	TGCGCCAGCAGCAGCGGACAGGGACTCTACGAGCAGTACTTC
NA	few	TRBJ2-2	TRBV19	CASSIGLAGELFF	TGTGCCAGTAGTATCGGACTCGCCGGGGAGCTGTTTTTT
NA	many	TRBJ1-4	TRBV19	CASSIPGWAREKLFF	TGTGCCAGTAGTATCCCCGGCTGGGCCCGAGAAAAACTGTTTTTT
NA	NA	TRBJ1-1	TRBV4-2	CASSQANSNTEAFF	TGTGCCAGCAGCCAAGCTAACAGCAACACTGAAGCTTTCTTT
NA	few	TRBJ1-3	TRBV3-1	CASGSAGSGNTIYF	TGTGCCAGCGGATCAGCAGGCTCTGGAAACACCATATATTTT
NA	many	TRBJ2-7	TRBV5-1	CASRDPGVEQYF	TGCGCCAGCCGGGACCCCGGGGTCGAGCAGTACTTC
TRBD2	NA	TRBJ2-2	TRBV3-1	CASSVRLAGSTGELFF	TGTGCCAGCAGCGTCCGACTAGCGGGGAGCACCGGGGAGCTGTTTTTT
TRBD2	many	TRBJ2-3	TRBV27	CASSHLAGGQDTQYF	TGTGCCAGCAGTCACTTAGCGGGGGGGCAAGATACGCAGTATTTT
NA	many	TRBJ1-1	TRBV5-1	CASSIEATLNTEAFF	TGCGCCAGCAGTATAGAGGCAACCTTGAACACTGAAGCTTTCTTT
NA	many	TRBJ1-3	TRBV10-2	CASSEGVRMGTIYF	TGCGCCAGCAGTGAGGGGGTGAGGATGGGCACCATATATTTT
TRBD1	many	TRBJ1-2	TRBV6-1	CASSSGQAVNYGYTF	TGTGCCAGCAGTTCCGGACAGGCCGTTAACTATGGCTACACCTTC
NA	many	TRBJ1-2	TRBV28	CASSFLGGYTF	TGTGCCAGCAGTTTTTTGGGTGGCTACACCTTC
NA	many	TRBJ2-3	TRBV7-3	CASSLNFGAGTGTDTQYF	TGTGCCAGCAGCTTAAACTTTGGGGCGGGGACGGGCACAGATACGCAGTATTTT
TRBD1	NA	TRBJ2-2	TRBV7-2	CASSQGQQANTGELFF	TGTGCCAGCAGCCAGGGACAGCAAGCGAACACCGGGGAGCTGTTTTTT